What follows is one T cell receptor beta chain and its context. What it recognizes is unknown. Through 5' RACE with UMI labels, the TRB cDNA libraries were prepared. With the 5' RACE reads reprocessed, TCRdb shows one record per CDR3 protein and no DNA. The sample totals around 40,000 distinct CDR3 sequences. The CDR3 runs 14 residues. The authors gated naive CD8+ T cells as CD45RO-CCR7+CD27+CD95-. This specimen belongs to a study of CXCR3-negative and CXCR3-positive naive CD8 T cells. The overall study: The libraries together contributed 110 million to 150 million TRB reads, each supplying about 1.5 +/- 0.3 million.

Study-wide points: Most assays were run on fresh PBMCs (CXCR3 expression partially decreased after cryopreservation). More hydrophobic TRB CDR3s were found in CXCR3-positive naive cells than in CXCR3-negative naive cells.

This sequence joins TRBV12-3 or TRBV12-4 and TRBJ2-7; lacking DNA, the TRBD1 call made by TCRdb goes unchecked. The sample comprised naive CXCR3- CD8+ T cells from blood. Subset meaning: CD45RO-CCR7+CD27+CD95- naive CD8+ T cells lacking CXCR3 (TNR3-). This sequence originates from a human donor in good health. Some clones in this sample may be carry-over from other donors' samples. CDR3 protein: CASSSPGQGYEQYF.